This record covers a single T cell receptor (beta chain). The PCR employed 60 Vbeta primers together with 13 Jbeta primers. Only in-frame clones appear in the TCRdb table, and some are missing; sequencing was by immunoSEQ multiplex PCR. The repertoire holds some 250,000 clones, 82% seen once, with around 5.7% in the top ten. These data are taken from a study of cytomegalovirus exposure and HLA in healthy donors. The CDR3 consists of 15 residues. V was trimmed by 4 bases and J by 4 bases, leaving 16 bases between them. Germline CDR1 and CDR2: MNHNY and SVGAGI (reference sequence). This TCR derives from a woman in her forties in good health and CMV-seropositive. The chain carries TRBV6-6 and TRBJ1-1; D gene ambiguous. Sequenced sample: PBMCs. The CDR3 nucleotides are TGTGCCAGCAGTTCCGGAGTATACGGGAGCACTGAAGCTTTCTTT. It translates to CASSSGVYGSTEAFF.